Listed here are 4 T cell receptor beta chains from one sample, sequenced in a study of naive and memory T cell subsets. An equimolar mix of two oligonucleotides served as the beta constant-region primer for TRBC1 and TRBC2. Four rounds of PCR amplified the ligated cDNA using nested alpha and beta constant-region primers plus SP2. One entry per CDR3 protein, called by TCRdb with MiXCR from the UMI-ligation and nested PCR reads. This repertoire shows just over 80,000 distinct CDR3 sequences, around 9% found once; its top ten account for over 1%. Material: naive CD8+ T cells from blood. These TCRs come from a human donor in good health.

CDR3 sequence: CASRPETGAGANVLTF. In DNA, the CDR3 is TGTGCCAGCAGACCAGAAACAGGGGCTGGGGCCAACGTCCTGACTTTC. The chain has TRBV28 and TRBJ2-6; 7 nucleotides agree with TRBD1. Germline V CDR1 and CDR2: MDHEN, SYDVKM. There are 16 residues in the CDR3. Unmatched junction bases numbered 7, after V lost 6 bases and J lost 2 bases.

In DNA, the CDR3 is TGTGCCAGCAGCCCCTCGAGAGGTGCGAAGTACTTC. Residues: CASSPSRGAKYF. The J gene is TRBJ2-7, the V gene TRBV9; the D is unclear. The CDR3 extends over 12 amino acids. In germline, CDR1 is SGDLS, CDR2 YYNGEE. V dropped 4 bases and J dropped 11 bases, with 16 bases sitting between them.

The rearrangement joins TRBV19 to TRBJ2-7; D is ambiguous. CDR1 and CDR2 (germline): LNHDA, SQIVND (reference sequence). Deletions cut 1 base from V and 1 base from J, with 14 bases between. CDR3 length: 16 residues. This CDR3 is CASSIGVGPGSYEQYF. The DNA of the CDR3 is TGTGCCAGTAGTATAGGGGTTGGACCAGGATCCTACGAGCAGTACTTC.

The chain is built from TRBV29-1 and TRBJ2-7; D might be TRBD2 (5 bases). V dropped 7 bases and J dropped 1 base, with 11 bases sitting between them. Germline V gives CDR1 SQVTM, CDR2 ANQGSEA. The CDR3 is 12 amino acids. The CDR3 reads CSAGRESYEQYF. The CDR3 DNA reads TGCAGCGCCGGACGGGAATCCTACGAGCAGTACTTC.